The source of this T cell receptor (beta chain) is a study of radiotherapy plus CTLA-4 blockade in lung cancer (dated by TCRdb to the late 2010s). About the investigation overall: Objective responses were observed in 18% of enrolled patients, and disease control was achieved in 25% to 40%. General conclusions and limits of the study: Increased serum interferon-beta after radiation, together with early dynamic changes in blood T cell clones, were reported to be the strongest predictors of response. After treatment with radiotherapy and ipilimumab, TCR clones that originated in tumors expanded in peripheral blood.

Library prep was done by the immunoSEQ multiplex PCR assay. The table was pulled from immuneACCESS by TCRdb, which kept in-frame rearrangements only. Such tables lose some clones; where checked, under half of the loss comes from unresolved V genes, and the rest has no known cause. The sample table contains about 51,000 clones; only one count was recorded for roughly 77% of them. Jointly, the top ten make up 7.5% to 9.5% of the sample. Trimming leaves V shorter by 3 bases and J shorter by 6 bases, with the junction holding 7 bases beyond the gene matches. The CDR3 measures 15 amino acids from cysteine to phenylalanine. CDR3 DNA only is kept here, 45 bases in frame from base 1. The germline V gene (reference sequence) provides CDR1 SEHNR and CDR2 FQNEAQ. A note on this clone: Its antigen specificity is not known. There are no base qualities to consult, and no much larger clone falls within one base.

In this study, focal radiation therapy paired with CTLA-4 blockade (ipilimumab) was tested in patients who had chemo-refractory metastatic non-small-cell lung cancer. The chain was built from TRBV7-9 and TRBJ2-4, with 8 central nucleotides matching TRBD2. Sequenced material: peripheral blood, taken from a patient treated with radiotherapy plus ipilimumab. This receptor was obtained from a human donor with non-small cell lung cancer who had a complete response to radiotherapy plus ipilimumab. The DNA reads as follows: TGTGCCAGCAGCTTTCTCCGGGAGGGGAGAAACATTCAGTACTTC. This translates into CASSFLREGRNIQYF.